This passage covers 19 T cell receptor beta chains from one sample sequenced in a study of cytomegalovirus exposure and HLA in healthy donors. The table came from immunoSEQ multiplex PCR; TCRdb's copy has only in-frame clones and leaves some out. Of 280,000 or so clones in the sample, approximately 90% are singletons; the top ten hold 0.92%. The sample was PBMCs. These receptors were taken from a woman under 30 in good health and CMV-seronegative.

V usage is TRBV9 and J usage is TRBJ2-2; 8 nucleotides match TRBD2. This CDR3 region has 19 residues. Germline values: CDR1 SGDLS, CDR2 YYNGEE. V lost 0 bases and J lost 3; bases outside the gene matches: 13. DNA for the CDR3: TGTGCCAGCAGCGTAGCCCCAATCGGTCGGACTAGCCACACCGGGGAGCTGTTTTTT. It codes for CASSVAPIGRTSHTGELFF. The full variable domain, in which reference TRBV9 and TRBJ2-2 provide the parts outside the CDR3, is DSGVTQTPKHLITATGQRVTLRCSPRSGDLSVYWYQQSLDQGLQFLIQYYNGEERAKGNILERFSAQQFPDLHSELNLSSLELGDSALYFCASSVAPIGRTSHTGELFFGEGSRLTVL.

The chain carries TRBV29-1 and TRBJ1-2, with D possibly TRBD1 on 6 matching bases. With 0 bases removed from V and 6 bases from J, the gap between germline ends came to 14 bases. The CDR3 is 14 residues long. Germline CDR1 and CDR2: SQVTM and ANQGSEA. Written as DNA, the CDR3 is TGCAGCGTTGAAGATCTCCGACAGGTCCATGGCTACACCTTC. This translates into CSVEDLRQVHGYTF.

The chain carries TRBV6-6 and TRBJ2-3, with TRBD1 as a possible D gene (8 bases). The V end was cut by 6 bases, the J end by 6 bases, with 16 bases between. The CDR3 totals 14 residues. CDR1 is MNHNY, CDR2 SVGAGI, per germline (reference sequence). The CDR3 is CASRKDREGDTQYF. In nucleotides, the CDR3 is TGTGCCAGCAGGAAGGACAGGGAGGGGGATACGCAGTATTTT.

The chain uses TRBV6-4 and TRBJ2-2, with D maybe TRBD2 (6 bases). V lost 8 bases to trimming and J lost 4 bases, with 17 bases between them. The CDR3 is 15 residues long. Germline V gene data show CDR1 as MRHNA and CDR2 as SNTAGT. CDR3 bases: TGTGCCAGCGGGGTCGGGAGCGGCGGCACCGGGGAGCTGTTTTTT. Protein sequence: CASGVGSGGTGELFF.

The rearrangement links TRBV5-6 to TRBJ1-4, with D tentatively TRBD1 (5 bases). CDR3 size: 18 residues. With 0 bases removed from V and 2 bases from J, the gap between germline ends came to 17 bases. Germline assignment: CDR1 SGHDT and CDR2 YYEEEE. The CDR3 loop is CASSLGSGIVRTNEKLFF. The CDR3 coding sequence is TGTGCCAGCAGCTTGGGTTCAGGGATCGTAAGGACTAATGAAAAACTGTTTTTT. The full variable domain, in which reference TRBV5-6 and TRBJ1-4 provide the parts outside the CDR3, is DAGVTQSPTHLIKTRGQQVTLRCSPKSGHDTVSWYQQALGQGPQFIFQYYEEEERQRGNFPDRFSGHQFPNYSSELNVNALLLGDSALYLCASSLGSGIVRTNEKLFFGSGTQLSVL.

The rearrangement joins TRBV10-2 to TRBJ1-2; TRBD1 aligns across 7 bases. CDR3 length equals 12 residues. Germline V gene data show CDR1 as WSHSY and CDR2 as SAAADI. J gave up 8 bases and V 6 bases, and 6 bases lay outside the gene matches. This CDR3 reads CASRNSQGGYTF. The CDR3 DNA sequence: TGCGCCAGCAGGAACTCACAGGGGGGCTACACCTTC.

The chain employs TRBV5-6 and TRBJ1-1; TRBD1 matches 7 bases. J lost 12 bases, V lost 3 bases, and 8 bases had no gene match. Germline V gives CDR1 SGHDT, CDR2 YYEEEE. The CDR3 length is 12 residues. The CDR3: CASSWGQTGSFF. DNA of the CDR3: TGTGCCAGCAGCTGGGGACAGACGGGGTCTTTCTTT. Supplemented by reference TRBV5-6 and TRBJ1-1, the full variable domain reads DAGVTQSPTHLIKTRGQQVTLRCSPKSGHDTVSWYQQALGQGPQFIFQYYEEEERQRGNFPDRFSGHQFPNYSSELNVNALLLGDSALYLCASSWGQTGSFFGQGTRLTVV.

The genes are TRBV18 and TRBJ2-4; D may be TRBD1 (5 bases). CDR1 is KGHSH, CDR2 LQKENI, per germline. Deletions cut 4 bases from V and 0 bases from J, with 22 bases between. The CDR3 length is 19 residues. The CDR3 region is CASSLLPVAGAVAKNIQYF. In nucleotides, the CDR3 is TGTGCCAGCTCACTGTTGCCCGTGGCTGGGGCTGTAGCCAAAAACATTCAGTACTTC.

The chain is built from TRBV27 and TRBJ2-7; 7 bases agree with TRBD2. Trimming took 2 bases from V and 4 from J; bases not matched to a gene: 8. CDR3 length: 15 amino acids. The germline V gene encodes CDR1 MNHEY and CDR2 SMNVEV (reference sequence). The CDR3 nucleotides read TGTGCCAGCAGTTTAGTACCGGGAGGACTATACGAGCAGTACTTC. This sequence encodes CASSLVPGGLYEQYF.

CDR3 sequence reads: CASGTSGGDEQFF. The CDR3 nucleotides are TGTGCCAGCGGGACTAGCGGGGGGGATGAGCAGTTCTTC. The chain recombines TRBV10-3 with TRBJ2-1, with 16 bases identical to TRBD2. Per germline, CDR1 ENHRY and CDR2 SYGVKD. The CDR3 is 13 amino acids. Unmatched junction bases numbered 2, after V lost 10 bases and J lost 8 bases.

V and J are TRBV19 and TRBJ1-4; 12 bases line up with TRBD1. The V segment lost 6 bases and the J segment 8 bases; nucleotides outside the gene matches: 7. This CDR3 has 15 amino acids. Germline V gives CDR1 LNHDA, CDR2 SQIVND (reference sequence). CDR3 DNA: TGTGCCAGTAGCCGACCGGGACAGGGGGCCGAAAAACTGTTTTTT. It is translated as CASSRPGQGAEKLFF.

In this sample, this clone turned up a few times. The CDR3 DNA follows: TGCGCCAGCAGCTTGGACGGAGCTAACTATGGCTACACCTTC. Translating gives CASSLDGANYGYTF. The V gene is TRBV5-1, the J gene TRBJ1-2; D is unresolved. V was cut by 0 bases and J by 0 bases, with 6 bases left in between. The CDR3 extends over 14 amino acids. Per the germline V gene, CDR1 is SGHRS and CDR2 is YFSETQ. The entire variable domain, with the rest obtained from reference TRBV5-1 and TRBJ1-2, is as follows: KAGVTQTPRYLIKTRGQQVTLSCSPISGHRSVSWYQQTPGQGLQFLFEYFSETQRNKGNFPGRFSGRQFSNSRSEMNVSTLELGDSALYLCASSLDGANYGYTFGSGTRLTVV.

CDR3 region: CASSPYAGSYEQYF. CDR3 coding DNA: TGTGCCAGCAGCCCATACGCAGGGTCCTACGAGCAGTACTTC. The chain couples TRBV9 to TRBJ2-7, with D perhaps matching TRBD1 (5 bases). Between the trimmed V and J ends, which lost 4 bases and 1 base, there was a span of 12 bases. Germline V gene data show CDR1 as SGDLS and CDR2 as YYNGEE. This CDR3 has 14 amino acids. The variable domain in full, with the rest retrieved from reference TRBV9 and TRBJ2-7, is DSGVTQTPKHLITATGQRVTLRCSPRSGDLSVYWYQQSLDQGLQFLIQYYNGEERAKGNILERFSAQQFPDLHSELNLSSLELGDSALYFCASSPYAGSYEQYFGPGTRLTVT.

J is TRBJ2-7 and V is TRBV9; D possibly corresponds to TRBD2 (5 bases). Trimming took 5 bases from V and 4 from J, leaving 13 bases between them. The CDR3 spans 13 residues. Germline-derived CDR1 and CDR2 are SGDLS and YYNGEE. CDR3 bases: TGTGCCAGCAGTGTAAGACCGGGATACGAGCAGTACTTC. Protein: CASSVRPGYEQYF.

The V gene is TRBV7-9, the J gene TRBJ1-2; the D is unclear. Trimming took off 1 base at V and 4 bases at J, with 13 bases between the two ends. Germline values: CDR1 SEHNR, CDR2 FQNEAQ (reference sequence). This CDR3 region has 15 residues. CDR3 in amino acids: CASSLVRLEPYGYTF. For the CDR3, the DNA is TGTGCCAGCAGCTTAGTTCGTCTGGAGCCCTATGGCTACACCTTC.

The chain links TRBV5-8 to TRBJ2-7, with D perhaps matching TRBD2 (6 bases). Trimming stripped 4 bases from V and 3 bases from J, with 8 bases between. The germline V gene encodes CDR1 SGHTS and CDR2 YDEGEE. The CDR3 spans 12 residues. DNA for the CDR3: TGTGCCAGCAGCGGGACTCTCTACGAGCAGTACTTC. Its protein product is CASSGTLYEQYF.

The rearrangement links TRBV15 to TRBJ1-2; D might be TRBD1 (5 bases). The CDR3 loop spans 13 amino acids. In germline, CDR1 is LNHNV, CDR2 YYDKDF (reference sequence). Trimming pared 6 bases from V and 5 bases from J, leaving 13 bases between. The CDR3 region has the DNA TGTGCCACCAGTCCTAAAGCAGGGTATGGCTACACCTTC. Residues: CATSPKAGYGYTF.

The chain uses TRBV7-8 and TRBJ1-5; tentatively, D is TRBD1 (5 bases). Germline CDR1 is SGHVS and CDR2 is FQNEAQ. The CDR3 is made up of 16 amino acids. V was trimmed by 5 bases and J by 0 bases, leaving 14 bases between them. CDR3 in amino acids: CASSVGGRDSNQPQHF. CDR3 nucleotides: TGTGCCAGCAGCGTAGGCGGCAGGGATAGCAATCAGCCCCAGCATTTT.

The chain combines TRBV7-2 with TRBJ1-1; 8 positions agree with TRBD1. Trimming took 3 bases from V and 3 from J; bases not matched to a gene: 9. Per germline, CDR1 SGHTA and CDR2 FQGNSA. CDR3 length: 16 residues. The CDR3 DNA reads as TGTGCCAGCAGCTTCACAGGGGGGGCTCGGGACACTGAAGCTTTCTTT. Protein product: CASSFTGGARDTEAFF.